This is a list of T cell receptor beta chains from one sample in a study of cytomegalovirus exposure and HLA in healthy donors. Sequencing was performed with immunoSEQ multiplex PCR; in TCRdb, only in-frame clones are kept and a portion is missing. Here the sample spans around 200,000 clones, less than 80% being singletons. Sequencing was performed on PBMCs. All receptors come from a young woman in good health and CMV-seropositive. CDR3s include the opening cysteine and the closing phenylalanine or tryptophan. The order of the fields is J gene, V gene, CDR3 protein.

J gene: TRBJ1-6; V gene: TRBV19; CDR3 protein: CATQGGVGNSPLHF
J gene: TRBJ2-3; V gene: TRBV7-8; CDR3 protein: CASSLVGTSGSKDTQYF
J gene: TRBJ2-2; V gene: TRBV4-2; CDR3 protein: CASSQDGAGNTGELFF
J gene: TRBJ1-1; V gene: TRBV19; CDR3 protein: CASSRTGYDLYEAFF
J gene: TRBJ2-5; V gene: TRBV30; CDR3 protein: CAWSVLAGGEETQYF
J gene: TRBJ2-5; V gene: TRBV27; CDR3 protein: CASRAVFGRLNQETQYF
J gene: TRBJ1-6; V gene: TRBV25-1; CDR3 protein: CASKNPGLYNSPLHF
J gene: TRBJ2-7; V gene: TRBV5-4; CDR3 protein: CASRAGGLSYEQYF
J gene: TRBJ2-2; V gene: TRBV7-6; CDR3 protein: CASRSGSRELFF
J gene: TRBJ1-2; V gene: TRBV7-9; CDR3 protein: CASSFRGGYTF
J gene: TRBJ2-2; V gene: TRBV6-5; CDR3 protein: CASKGSTGTGELFF
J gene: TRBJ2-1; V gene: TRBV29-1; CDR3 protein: CSVIPGTGGRDEQFF
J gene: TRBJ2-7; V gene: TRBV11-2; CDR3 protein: CASSQRLADYEQYF
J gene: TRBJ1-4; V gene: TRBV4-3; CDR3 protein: CASSRTGGHNEKLFF
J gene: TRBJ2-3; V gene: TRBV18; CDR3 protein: CASSPRDRGRGTDTQYF
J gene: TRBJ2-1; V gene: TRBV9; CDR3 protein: CASSVGQGRYNEQFF
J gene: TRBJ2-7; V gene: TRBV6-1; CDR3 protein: CASSERSSYEQYF
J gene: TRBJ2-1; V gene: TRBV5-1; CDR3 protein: CASSLNPLNEQFF
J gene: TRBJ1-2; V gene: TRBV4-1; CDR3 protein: CASSQPYAGFSGYTF
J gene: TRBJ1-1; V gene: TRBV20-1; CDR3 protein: CSAPMNTEAFF